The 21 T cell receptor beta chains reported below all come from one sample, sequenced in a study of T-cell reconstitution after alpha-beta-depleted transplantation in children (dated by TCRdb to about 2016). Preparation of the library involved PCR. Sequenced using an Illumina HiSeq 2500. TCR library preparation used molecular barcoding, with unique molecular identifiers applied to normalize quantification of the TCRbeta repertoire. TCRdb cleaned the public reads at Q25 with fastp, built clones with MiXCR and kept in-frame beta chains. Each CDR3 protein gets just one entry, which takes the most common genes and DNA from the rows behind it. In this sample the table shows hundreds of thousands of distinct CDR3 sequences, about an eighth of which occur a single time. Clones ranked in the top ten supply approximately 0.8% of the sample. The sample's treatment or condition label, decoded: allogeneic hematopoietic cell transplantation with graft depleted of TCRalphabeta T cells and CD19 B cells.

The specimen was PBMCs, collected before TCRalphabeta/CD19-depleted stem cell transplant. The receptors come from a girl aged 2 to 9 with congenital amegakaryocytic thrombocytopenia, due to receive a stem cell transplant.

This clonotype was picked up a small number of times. CDR3 DNA sequence: TGCAGTGCTAGAGATGTAACGGAGACAGACAATGAGCAGTTCTTC. Protein: CSARDVTETDNEQFF. The chain links TRBV20-1 to TRBJ2-1, with TRBD1 as a possible D gene (5 bases). V was trimmed by 0 bases and J by 5 bases, leaving 14 bases between them. Germline V CDR1 and CDR2: DFQATT, SNEGSKA (reference sequence). CDR3 size: 15 residues.

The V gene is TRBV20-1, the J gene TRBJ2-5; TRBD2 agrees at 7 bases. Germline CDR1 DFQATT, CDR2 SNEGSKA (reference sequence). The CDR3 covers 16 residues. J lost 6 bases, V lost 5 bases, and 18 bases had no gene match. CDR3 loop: CSAARGMGEGLQTQYF. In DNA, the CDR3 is TGCAGTGCTGCCCGAGGCATGGGGGAGGGCCTACAGACCCAGTACTTC.

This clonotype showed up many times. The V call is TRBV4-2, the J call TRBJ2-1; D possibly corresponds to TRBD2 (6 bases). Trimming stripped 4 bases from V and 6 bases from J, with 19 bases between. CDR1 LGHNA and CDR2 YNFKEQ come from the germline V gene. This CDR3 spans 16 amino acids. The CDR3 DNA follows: TGTGCCAGCAGCCTCTATTATCGGGAGTCGGCCAATGAGCAGTTCTTC. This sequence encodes CASSLYYRESANEQFF.

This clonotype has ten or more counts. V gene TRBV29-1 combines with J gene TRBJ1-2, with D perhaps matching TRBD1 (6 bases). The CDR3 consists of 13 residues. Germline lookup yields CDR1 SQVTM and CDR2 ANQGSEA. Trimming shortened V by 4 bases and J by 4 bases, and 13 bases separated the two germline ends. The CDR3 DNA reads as TGCAGCGTTGGTGGCAGGGGTACCTATGGCTACACCTTC. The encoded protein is CSVGGRGTYGYTF.

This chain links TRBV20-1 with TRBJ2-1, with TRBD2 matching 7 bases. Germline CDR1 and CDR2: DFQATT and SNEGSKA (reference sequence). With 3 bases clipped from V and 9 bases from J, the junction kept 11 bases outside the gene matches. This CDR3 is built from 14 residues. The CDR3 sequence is CSARRAGTQVEQFF. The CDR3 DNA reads TGCAGTGCTAGGCGAGCGGGAACCCAAGTTGAGCAGTTCTTC.

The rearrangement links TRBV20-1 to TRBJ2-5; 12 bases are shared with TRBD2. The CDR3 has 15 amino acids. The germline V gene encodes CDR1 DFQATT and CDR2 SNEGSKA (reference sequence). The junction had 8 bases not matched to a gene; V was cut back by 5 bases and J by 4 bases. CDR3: CSAGDRGLAGETQYF. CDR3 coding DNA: TGCAGTGCTGGGGACAGGGGACTAGCGGGAGAGACCCAGTACTTC.

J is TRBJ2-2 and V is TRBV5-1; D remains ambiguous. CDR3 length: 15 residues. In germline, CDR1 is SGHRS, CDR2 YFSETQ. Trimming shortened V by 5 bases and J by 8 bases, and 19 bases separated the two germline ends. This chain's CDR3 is CASSFGPDGSGELFF. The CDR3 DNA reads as TGCGCCAGCAGTTTCGGCCCCGATGGGTCAGGGGAGCTGTTTTTT.

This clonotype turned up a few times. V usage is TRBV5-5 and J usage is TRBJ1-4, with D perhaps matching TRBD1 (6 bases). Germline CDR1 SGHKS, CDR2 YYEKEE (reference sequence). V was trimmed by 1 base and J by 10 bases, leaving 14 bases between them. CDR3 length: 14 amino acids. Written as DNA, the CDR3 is TGTGCCAGCAGCTTGAATTTGTCGGACAGAAAACTGTTTTTT. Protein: CASSLNLSDRKLFF.

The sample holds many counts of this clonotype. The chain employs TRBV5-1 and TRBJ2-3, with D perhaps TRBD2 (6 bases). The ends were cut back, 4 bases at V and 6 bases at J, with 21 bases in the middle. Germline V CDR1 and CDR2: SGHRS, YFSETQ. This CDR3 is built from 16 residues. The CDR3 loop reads CASSPELRGGVDTQYF. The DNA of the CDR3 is TGCGCCAGCAGCCCCGAGCTTAGAGGAGGGGTTGATACGCAGTATTTT.

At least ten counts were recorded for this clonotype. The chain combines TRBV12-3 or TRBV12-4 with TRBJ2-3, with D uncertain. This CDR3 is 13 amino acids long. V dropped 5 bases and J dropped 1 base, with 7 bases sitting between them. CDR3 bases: TGTGCCAGCAGTGTCTACCGCACAGATACGCAGTATTTT. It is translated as CASSVYRTDTQYF.

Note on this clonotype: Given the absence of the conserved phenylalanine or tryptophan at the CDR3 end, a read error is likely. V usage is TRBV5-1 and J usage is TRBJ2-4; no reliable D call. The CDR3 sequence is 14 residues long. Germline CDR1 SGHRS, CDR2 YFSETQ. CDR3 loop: CASSLAAAINIQYS. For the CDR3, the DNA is TGCGCCAGCAGCTTGGCGGCAGCCATAAACATTCAGTACTCC.

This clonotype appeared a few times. CDR3 sequence: CASSLEPGQDTYNEQFF. DNA of the CDR3: TGTGCCAGCAGCTTGGAGCCGGGACAGGACACCTACAATGAGCAGTTCTTC. The chain recombines TRBV5-5 with TRBJ2-1, with TRBD1 identical over 8 bases. The CDR3 length is 17 residues. Trimming removed 0 bases from V and 2 bases from J; junction bases left unmatched: 7. Germline assignment: CDR1 SGHKS and CDR2 YYEKEE (reference sequence).

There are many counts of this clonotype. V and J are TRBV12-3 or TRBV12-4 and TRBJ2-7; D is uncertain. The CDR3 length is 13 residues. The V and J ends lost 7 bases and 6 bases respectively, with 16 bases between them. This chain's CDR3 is CASTPAVLGEQYF. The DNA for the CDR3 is TGTGCCAGCACCCCAGCCGTCCTGGGCGAGCAGTACTTC.

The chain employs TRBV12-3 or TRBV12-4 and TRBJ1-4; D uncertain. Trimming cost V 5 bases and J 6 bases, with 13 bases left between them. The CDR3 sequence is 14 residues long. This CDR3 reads CASSPRSADEKLFF. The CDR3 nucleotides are TGTGCCAGCAGTCCCCGATCCGCGGATGAAAAACTGTTTTTT.

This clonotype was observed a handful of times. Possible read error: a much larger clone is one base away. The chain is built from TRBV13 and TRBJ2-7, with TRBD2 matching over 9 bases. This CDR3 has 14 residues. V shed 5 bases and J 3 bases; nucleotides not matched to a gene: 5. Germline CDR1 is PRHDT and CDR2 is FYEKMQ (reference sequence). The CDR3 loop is CASSTGLAGYEQYF. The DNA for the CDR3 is TGTGCCAGCAGCACGGGACTAGCAGGCTACGAGCAGTACTTC.

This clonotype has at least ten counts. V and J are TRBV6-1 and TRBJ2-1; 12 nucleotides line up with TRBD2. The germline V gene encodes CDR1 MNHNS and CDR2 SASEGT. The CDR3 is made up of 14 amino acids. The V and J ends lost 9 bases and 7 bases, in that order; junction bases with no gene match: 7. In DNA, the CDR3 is TGTGCCAGTAACTTCGGACTAGCGGGGAATGAGCAGTTCTTC. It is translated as CASNFGLAGNEQFF.

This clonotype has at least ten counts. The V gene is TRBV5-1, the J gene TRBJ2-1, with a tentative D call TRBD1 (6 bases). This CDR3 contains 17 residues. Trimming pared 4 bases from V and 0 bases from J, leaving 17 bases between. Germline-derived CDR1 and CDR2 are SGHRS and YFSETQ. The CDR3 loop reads CASSHLTGTYSYNEQFF. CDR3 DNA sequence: TGCGCCAGCAGCCACCTGACGGGGACATACTCCTACAATGAGCAGTTCTTC.

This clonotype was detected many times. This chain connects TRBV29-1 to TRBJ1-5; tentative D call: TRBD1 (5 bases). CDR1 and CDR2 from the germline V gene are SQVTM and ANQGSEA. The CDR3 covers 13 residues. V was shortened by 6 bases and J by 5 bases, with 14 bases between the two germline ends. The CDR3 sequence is CSVGTGTDQPQHF. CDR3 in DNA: TGCAGCGTGGGGACGGGAACCGATCAGCCCCAGCATTTT.

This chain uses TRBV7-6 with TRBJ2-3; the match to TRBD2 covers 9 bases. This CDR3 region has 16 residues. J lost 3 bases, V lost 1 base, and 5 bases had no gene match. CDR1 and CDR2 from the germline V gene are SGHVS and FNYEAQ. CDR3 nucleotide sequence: TGTGCCAGCAGCTTAGAGGGCGGGGGGGGAACAGATACGCAGTATTTT. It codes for CASSLEGGGGTDTQYF.

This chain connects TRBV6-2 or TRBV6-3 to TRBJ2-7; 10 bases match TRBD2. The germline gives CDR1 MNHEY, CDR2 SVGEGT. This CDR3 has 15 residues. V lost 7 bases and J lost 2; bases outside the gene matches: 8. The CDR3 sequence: CASTSPGLATYEQYF. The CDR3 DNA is TGTGCCAGCACCTCACCGGGACTAGCGACCTACGAGCAGTACTTC.

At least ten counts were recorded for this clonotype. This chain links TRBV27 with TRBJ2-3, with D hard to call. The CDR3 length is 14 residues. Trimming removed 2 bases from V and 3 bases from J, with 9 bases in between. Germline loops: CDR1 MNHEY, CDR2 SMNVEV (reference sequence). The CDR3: CASSLNILTDTQYF. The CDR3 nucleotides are TGTGCCAGCAGTTTAAACATACTAACAGATACGCAGTATTTT.